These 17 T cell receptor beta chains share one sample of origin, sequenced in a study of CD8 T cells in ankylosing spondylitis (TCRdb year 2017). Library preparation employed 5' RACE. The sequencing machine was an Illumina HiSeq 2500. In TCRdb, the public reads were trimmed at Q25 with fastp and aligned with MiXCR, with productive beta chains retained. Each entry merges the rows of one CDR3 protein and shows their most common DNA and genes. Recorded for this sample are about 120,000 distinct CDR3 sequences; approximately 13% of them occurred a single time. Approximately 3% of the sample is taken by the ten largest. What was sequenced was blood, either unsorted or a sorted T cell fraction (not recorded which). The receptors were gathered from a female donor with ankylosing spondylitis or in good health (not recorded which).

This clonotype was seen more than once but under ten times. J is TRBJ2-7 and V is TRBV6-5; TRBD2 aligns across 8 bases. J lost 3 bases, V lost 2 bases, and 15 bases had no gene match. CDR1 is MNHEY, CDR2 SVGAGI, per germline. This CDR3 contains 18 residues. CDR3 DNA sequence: TGTGCCAGCAGTTACACCGCACTAGCGGCAGGGAGTTACTACGAGCAGTACTTC. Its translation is CASSYTALAAGSYYEQYF.

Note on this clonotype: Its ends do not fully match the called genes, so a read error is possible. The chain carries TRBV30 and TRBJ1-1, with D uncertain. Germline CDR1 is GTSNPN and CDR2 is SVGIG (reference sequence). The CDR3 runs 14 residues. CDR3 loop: CAWSVRYQNTEALF. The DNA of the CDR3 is TGTGCCTGGAGTGTACGGTACCAGAACACTGAAGCTCTCTTT.

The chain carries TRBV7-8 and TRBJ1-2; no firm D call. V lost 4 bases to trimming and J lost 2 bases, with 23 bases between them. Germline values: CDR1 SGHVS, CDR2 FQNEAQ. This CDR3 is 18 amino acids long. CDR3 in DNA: TGTGCCAGCAGCTCAATAGCGGGCCGAGGAAGGGTCAACTATGGCTACACCTTC. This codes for CASSSIAGRGRVNYGYTF.

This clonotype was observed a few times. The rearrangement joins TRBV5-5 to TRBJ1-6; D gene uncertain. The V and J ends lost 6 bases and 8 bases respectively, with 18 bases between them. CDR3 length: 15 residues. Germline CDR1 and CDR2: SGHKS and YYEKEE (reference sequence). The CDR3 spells CASTRDGSAYSPLHF. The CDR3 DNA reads TGTGCCAGCACGCGAGACGGGTCAGCCTATTCACCCCTCCACTTT.

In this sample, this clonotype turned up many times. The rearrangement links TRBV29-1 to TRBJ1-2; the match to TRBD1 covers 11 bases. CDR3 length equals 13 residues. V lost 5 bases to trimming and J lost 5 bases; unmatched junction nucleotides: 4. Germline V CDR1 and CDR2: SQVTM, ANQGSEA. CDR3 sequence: CSVTRDRGYGYTF. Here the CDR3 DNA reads TGCAGCGTTACCCGGGACAGGGGGTATGGCTACACCTTC.

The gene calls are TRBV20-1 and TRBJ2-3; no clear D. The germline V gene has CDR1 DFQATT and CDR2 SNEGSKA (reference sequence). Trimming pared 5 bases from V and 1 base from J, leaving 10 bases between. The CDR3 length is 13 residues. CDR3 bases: TGCAGTGCTCCTTCCCGGGGCACAGATACGCAGTATTTT. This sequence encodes CSAPSRGTDTQYF.

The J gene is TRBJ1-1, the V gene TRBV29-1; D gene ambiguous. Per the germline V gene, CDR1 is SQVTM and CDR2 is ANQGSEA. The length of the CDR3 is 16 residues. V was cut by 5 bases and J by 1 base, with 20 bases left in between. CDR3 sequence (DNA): TGCAGCGTTTCTGGTTTCCGGGGTAGGACGAACACTGAAGCTTTCTTT. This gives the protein CSVSGFRGRTNTEAFF.

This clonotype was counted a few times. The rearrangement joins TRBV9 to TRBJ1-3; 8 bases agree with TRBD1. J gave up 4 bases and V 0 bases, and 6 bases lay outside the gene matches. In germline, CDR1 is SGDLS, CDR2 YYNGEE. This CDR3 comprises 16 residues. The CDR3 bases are TGTGCCAGCAGCGTAGTTCCAGGGGGCACAGGAAACACCATATATTTT. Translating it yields CASSVVPGGTGNTIYF.

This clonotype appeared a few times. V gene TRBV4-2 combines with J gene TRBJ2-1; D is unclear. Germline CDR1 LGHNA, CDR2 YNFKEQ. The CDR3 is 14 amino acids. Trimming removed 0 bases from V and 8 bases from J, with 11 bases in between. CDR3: CASSQDDSRDEQFF. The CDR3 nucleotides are TGTGCCAGCAGCCAAGATGATAGTCGGGATGAGCAGTTCTTC.

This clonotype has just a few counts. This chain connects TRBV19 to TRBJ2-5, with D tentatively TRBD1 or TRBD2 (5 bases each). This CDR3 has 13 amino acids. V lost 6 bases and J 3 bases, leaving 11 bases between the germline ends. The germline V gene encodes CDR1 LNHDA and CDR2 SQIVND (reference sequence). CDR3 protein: CASSRDAEETQYF. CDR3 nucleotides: TGTGCCAGTAGCCGGGACGCTGAAGAGACCCAGTACTTC.

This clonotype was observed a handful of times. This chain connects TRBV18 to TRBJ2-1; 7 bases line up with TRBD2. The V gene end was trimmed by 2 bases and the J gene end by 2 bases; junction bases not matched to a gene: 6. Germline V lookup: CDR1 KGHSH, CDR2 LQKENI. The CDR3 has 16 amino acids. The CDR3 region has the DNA TGTGCCAGCTCACCAAGCCGGGGAGGGACCTACAATGAGCAGTTCTTC. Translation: CASSPSRGGTYNEQFF.

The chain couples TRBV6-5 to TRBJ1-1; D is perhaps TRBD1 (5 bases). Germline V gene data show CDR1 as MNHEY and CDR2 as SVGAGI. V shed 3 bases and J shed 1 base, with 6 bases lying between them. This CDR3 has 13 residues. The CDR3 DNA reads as TGTGCCAGCAGTTATGGGGGGAACACTGAAGCTTTCTTT. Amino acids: CASSYGGNTEAFF.

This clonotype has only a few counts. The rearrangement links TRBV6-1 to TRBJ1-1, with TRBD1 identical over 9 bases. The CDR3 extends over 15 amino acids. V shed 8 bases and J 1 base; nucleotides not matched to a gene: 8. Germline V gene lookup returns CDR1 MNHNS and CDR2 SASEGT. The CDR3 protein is CASLGDRAPNTEAFF. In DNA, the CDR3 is TGTGCCAGCCTGGGGGACAGGGCCCCGAACACTGAAGCTTTCTTT.

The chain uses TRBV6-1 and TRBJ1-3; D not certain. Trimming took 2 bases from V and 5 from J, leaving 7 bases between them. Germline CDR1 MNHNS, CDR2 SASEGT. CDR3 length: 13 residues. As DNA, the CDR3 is TGTGCCAGCAGTGAACTAAAGAGAAACACCATATATTTT. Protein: CASSELKRNTIYF.

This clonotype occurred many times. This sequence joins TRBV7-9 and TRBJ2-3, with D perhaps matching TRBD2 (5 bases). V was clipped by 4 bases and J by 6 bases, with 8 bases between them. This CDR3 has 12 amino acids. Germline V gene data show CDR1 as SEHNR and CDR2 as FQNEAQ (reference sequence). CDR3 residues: CASSSSPDTQYF. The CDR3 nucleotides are TGTGCCAGCAGCTCTAGCCCCGATACGCAGTATTTT.

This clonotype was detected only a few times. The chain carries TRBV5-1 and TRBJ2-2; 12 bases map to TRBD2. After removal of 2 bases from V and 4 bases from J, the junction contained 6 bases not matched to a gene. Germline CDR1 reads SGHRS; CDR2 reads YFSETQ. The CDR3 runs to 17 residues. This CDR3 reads CASSFVPGLAGTGELFF. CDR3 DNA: TGCGCCAGCAGCTTCGTACCGGGACTAGCGGGCACCGGGGAGCTGTTTTTT. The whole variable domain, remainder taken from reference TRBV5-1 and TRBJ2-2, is KAGVTQTPRYLIKTRGQQVTLSCSPISGHRSVSWYQQTPGQGLQFLFEYFSETQRNKGNFPGRFSGRQFSNSRSEMNVSTLELGDSALYLCASSFVPGLAGTGELFFGEGSRLTVL.

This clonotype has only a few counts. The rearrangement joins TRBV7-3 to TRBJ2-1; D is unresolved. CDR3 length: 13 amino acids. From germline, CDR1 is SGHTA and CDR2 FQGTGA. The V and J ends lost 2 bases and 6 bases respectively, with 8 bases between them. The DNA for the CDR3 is TGTGCCAGCAGCTTAGGGTTGGGCAATGAGCAGTTCTTC. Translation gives CASSLGLGNEQFF.